There are a few counts of the clone carrying this TCR beta chain. Its antigen is as yet unknown. The sample originates from a study of T cell repertoires in cytomegalovirus infection. Study in general: Indications of both CMV infection and matching HLA type were provided by public TCR beta signatures.

Per germline, CDR1 MDHEN and CDR2 SYDVKM. The CDR3 spans 13 residues. V lost 2 bases and J 1 base, leaving 6 bases between the germline ends. TCRdb reanalysed the reads using MiXCR and keeps one entry per CDR3 protein. The data contain about 160,000 distinct CDR3 sequences, roughly 20% of them singletons. The starting material was CD8+ T cells from cultured PBMCs, obtained from culture after CMV antigen stimulation. V and J are TRBV28 and TRBJ2-7; no reliable D call. The receptor was derived from a human donor in good health (CMV status not recorded). Some clones in this sample may be carry-over from other donors' samples. CDR3 loop: CASSLAGSYEQYF. The CDR3 nucleotides are TGTGCCAGCAGTTTAGCCGGGTCCTACGAGCAGTACTTC.